Listed here are 9 T cell receptor beta chains from one sample, sequenced in a study of CD8+CD57+ T cells in acquired aplastic anemia. Using genomic DNA as the template, TCR beta VDJ and CDR3 profiling was carried out. Each CDR3 protein gets one entry after TCRdb re-called the reads with MiXCR. In the table there are some 170,000 distinct CDR3 sequences, under 55% of which are singletons. Only patients with CD8+CD57+ cell expansion on flow cytometry were chosen for sequencing. Sequenced sample: sorted CD4+, CD8+, or CD8+CD57+ T cells (not recorded which) from PBMCs. These receptor sequences come from a human donor with aplastic anemia.

This clonotype was observed a few times. J is TRBJ2-3 and V is TRBV7-9, with 9 bases identical to TRBD1. This CDR3 spans 13 amino acids. After removal of 4 bases from V and 4 bases from J, the junction contained 0 bases not matched to a gene. CDR1 is SEHNR, CDR2 FQNEAQ, per germline (reference sequence). CDR3 nucleotides: TGTGCCAGCAGCTGGGACAGGGCAGATACGCAGTATTTT. It codes for CASSWDRADTQYF.

Concerning this clonotype: The CDR3 carries no conserved terminal phenylalanine or tryptophan, so it likely arises from a read error. The chain carries TRBV27 and TRBJ2-7; D is perhaps TRBD1 (5 bases). The CDR3 totals 13 residues. V was cut by 3 bases and J by 5 bases, with 11 bases left in between. Germline CDR1 and CDR2: MNHEY and SMNVEV (reference sequence). The CDR3 sequence: CASSFSGLNEQYY. The CDR3 region has the DNA TGTGCCAGCAGTTTTTCAGGGTTGAACGAGCAGTACTAC.

V gene TRBV3-1 combines with J gene TRBJ1-2; 12 positions agree with TRBD1. The junction had 11 bases not matched to a gene; V was cut back by 4 bases and J by 8 bases. CDR1 LGHDT and CDR2 YNNKEL come from the germline V gene (reference sequence). The CDR3 has 16 amino acids. Here the CDR3 DNA reads TGTGCCAGCAGCCCGAGTTTGGGACAGGGGGCGCGGGGCTACACCTTC. Encoded protein: CASSPSLGQGARGYTF.

This clonotype was seen a handful of times. The missing conserved phenylalanine or tryptophan at the end of this CDR3 makes a read error likely. CDR3 protein: CASSPPSTYGYTS. The CDR3 DNA reads as TGCGCCAGCAGCCCCCCGTCGACCTATGGCTACACCTCC. This chain links TRBV5-1 with TRBJ1-2; D gene uncertain. V was shortened by 4 bases and J by 4 bases, with 11 bases between the two germline ends. Per the germline V gene, CDR1 is SGHRS and CDR2 is YFSETQ. This CDR3 has 13 amino acids.

This clonotype has only a few counts. In nucleotides, the CDR3 is TGCGCCAGCAGCTTTCCGGGACTAGCGGGGGGTAGCTCCTACAATGAGCAGTTCTTC. It specifies CASSFPGLAGGSSYNEQFF. This sequence joins TRBV5-1 and TRBJ2-1; 15 positions agree with TRBD2. Germline CDR1 and CDR2: SGHRS and YFSETQ. The trim removed 2 bases at V and 0 bases at J, leaving 6 bases unmatched. There are 19 residues in the CDR3.

This clonotype was counted many times. The chain links TRBV7-8 to TRBJ1-1, with D possibly matching TRBD1 (5 bases). Germline V gene lookup returns CDR1 SGHVS and CDR2 FQNEAQ. The CDR3 is 11 amino acids. The V and J ends lost 6 bases and 8 bases respectively, with 10 bases between them. CDR3 coding DNA: TGTGCCAGCAGTTACCGGGACGAAGCTTTCTTT. It yields the protein CASSYRDEAFF.

The V call is TRBV24-1, the J call TRBJ2-1; TRBD2 matches at 9 bases. J was trimmed by 1 base and V by 11 bases; bases with no gene match: 5. Germline lookup yields CDR1 KGHDR and CDR2 SFDVKD. The CDR3 consists of 14 residues. The CDR3: CASRAGGSYNEQFF. The CDR3 bases are TGTGCCAGCCGAGCGGGAGGTTCCTACAATGAGCAGTTCTTC.

The table lists this clonotype with many counts. V is TRBV12-3 or TRBV12-4 and J is TRBJ2-3; perhaps TRBD2 as D (5 bases). Deletions cut 6 bases from V and 8 bases from J, with 9 bases between. This CDR3 region has 11 residues. The CDR3 DNA follows: TGTGCCAGCAGCAACGCGGGTACGCAGTATTTT. It encodes CASSNAGTQYF.

The J gene is TRBJ1-2, the V gene TRBV4-2; TRBD1 is a possible D gene (5 bases). Germline-derived CDR1 and CDR2 are LGHNA and YNFKEQ. This CDR3 region has 14 residues. V was trimmed by 0 bases and J by 6 bases, leaving 11 bases between them. In nucleotides, the CDR3 is TGTGCCAGCAGCCAAGATTTGGGGGTACATGGCTACACCTTC. Its translation is CASSQDLGVHGYTF.